One sample yielded the 21 T cell receptor beta chains listed below, sequenced in a study of T cells in Graves' hyperthyroidism and ophthalmopathy. Template material for amplifying TCR beta CDR3 regions consisted of RNA transcripts. During a first-round RT-PCR of the TCR CDR3, the HTBI primer set was used. TCRdb itself ran the multiplex PCR reads through MiXCR, one entry per CDR3 protein. Of about 590,000 distinct CDR3 sequences listed, about a sixth are singletons. The specimen sequenced was blood. The source is a young woman with Graves' hyperthyroidism.

The chain has TRBV4-2 and TRBJ1-2; D unresolved. Looked up from germline, CDR1 is LGHNA and CDR2 is YNFKEQ. The germline V and J ends were trimmed by 0 bases and 4 bases, with 15 bases remaining between them. The CDR3 runs to 16 residues. For the CDR3, the DNA is TGTGCCAGCAGCCAAGAAATTTCGGATCTCCTCTATGGCTACACCTTC. Protein sequence: CASSQEISDLLYGYTF.

This clonotype was seen many times. This chain uses TRBV5-1 with TRBJ2-7; D may be TRBD1 (7 bases). CDR1 is SGHRS, CDR2 YFSETQ, per germline. Trimming left V 5 bases short and J 7 bases short, with 22 bases between. The CDR3 is 15 residues long. DNA of the CDR3: TGCGCCAGCAGTCCCGGACAGGTAGCAGGAGGGGAGCAGTACTTC. Translated: CASSPGQVAGGEQYF.

This clonotype was recorded a few times. This chain links TRBV12-3 or TRBV12-4 with TRBJ1-2; no clear D. The CDR3 sequence is 16 residues long. The ends were cut back, 2 bases at V and 4 bases at J, with 17 bases in the middle. The CDR3 coding sequence is TGTGCCAGCAGTTTATTGTCAGATCAGGTAGCCTATGGCTACACCTTC. It translates to CASSLLSDQVAYGYTF.

This clonotype came up many times. The rearrangement uses TRBV18 and TRBJ1-5; the match to TRBD1 covers 7 bases. V gave up 3 bases and J gave up 7 bases; unmatched junction bases: 3. This CDR3 region has 13 residues. CDR1 and CDR2 (germline): KGHSH, LQKENI. CDR3 amino acids: CASSPDRAQPQHF. DNA of the CDR3: TGTGCCAGCTCACCCGACAGGGCGCAGCCCCAGCATTTT.

This clonotype was counted many times. The V and J genes are TRBV11-2 and TRBJ2-1; TRBD2 aligns across 8 bases. Germline CDR1 is SGHAT and CDR2 is FQNNGV. Trimming took 4 bases from V and 10 from J; bases not matched to a gene: 12. The CDR3 loop spans 15 amino acids. The CDR3 DNA follows: TGTGCCAGCAGCTCCCGGGGTAGCGGGGAGGGGGAGCAGTTCTTC. Protein: CASSSRGSGEGEQFF.

This clonotype was counted a single time. The V call is TRBV7-2, the J call TRBJ2-3; no reliable D call. Trimming shortened V by 0 bases and J by 2 bases, and 12 bases separated the two germline ends. The CDR3 runs to 16 residues. The germline V gene has CDR1 SGHTA and CDR2 FQGNSA. CDR3 DNA: TGTGCCAGCAGCTTAGCGTCGCCGGACCTCACAGATACGCAGTATTTT. Protein: CASSLASPDLTDTQYF.

This clonotype showed up just once. The CDR3 bases are TGTGCCAGTAGTGGGGGGGACAGGGCCACAGATACGCAGTATTTT. Amino acid sequence: CASSGGDRATDTQYF. J is TRBJ2-3 and V is TRBV19; 9 bases line up with TRBD1. CDR3 length equals 15 residues. J gave up 2 bases and V 5 bases, and 5 bases lay outside the gene matches. Per germline, CDR1 LNHDA and CDR2 SQIVND (reference sequence).

The gene calls are TRBV4-1 and TRBJ1-2, with 7 bases lining up with TRBD1. The CDR3 consists of 18 residues. V gave up 4 bases and J gave up 0 bases; unmatched junction bases: 14. Germline CDR1 and CDR2: MGHRA and YSYEKL. DNA of the CDR3: TGCGCCAGCAGCCCGGAAGGGGGCGCGTCGTATGCTAACTATGGCTACACCTTC. This codes for CASSPEGGASYANYGYTF.

The chain has TRBV9 and TRBJ2-7, with D unclear. Germline V CDR1 and CDR2: SGDLS, YYNGEE. V was clipped by 0 bases and J by 0 bases, with 10 bases between them. This CDR3 region has 15 residues. CDR3 DNA: TGTGCCAGCAGCGTAGAGGACGGCCGCTCCTACGAGCAGTACTTC. Encoded protein: CASSVEDGRSYEQYF.

This chain joins TRBV9 and TRBJ2-1, with 10 bases fitting TRBD1. Trimming took 4 bases from V and 7 from J; bases not matched to a gene: 8. Germline CDR1 and CDR2: SGDLS and YYNGEE. The CDR3 runs to 15 residues. The CDR3 spells CASSNRDRGRNEQFF. The CDR3 nucleotides are TGTGCCAGCAGCAACCGGGACAGGGGACGGAATGAGCAGTTCTTC.

A word on this clonotype: Just one base apart from a much larger clone, this may be a read error. This chain links TRBV7-3 with TRBJ2-5; D is uncertain. The CDR3 is 12 residues long. Per germline, CDR1 SGHTA and CDR2 FQGTGA. The CDR3: CASSLNGETQHF. The CDR3 DNA reads as TGTGCCAGCAGCTTAAATGGAGAGACCCAGCACTTC.

This clonotype has a count of ten or more. The chain carries TRBV27 and TRBJ2-1, with D perhaps given as TRBD1 or TRBD2 (5 bases each). The V end was cut by 6 bases, the J end by 3 bases, with 12 bases between. This CDR3 is built from 14 residues. Germline loops: CDR1 MNHEY, CDR2 SMNVEV (reference sequence). DNA for the CDR3: TGTGCCAGCAGCAGAGGGGCAGTCTACAATGAGCAGTTCTTC. As protein: CASSRGAVYNEQFF.

This clonotype has a count of ten or more. This chain links TRBV6-1 with TRBJ1-5; D gene ambiguous. Per the germline V gene, CDR1 is MNHNS and CDR2 is SASEGT. This CDR3 is 20 amino acids long. Between the trimmed V and J ends, which lost 5 bases and 5 bases, there was a span of 31 bases. CDR3 bases: TGTGCCAGCAGTCTACGCGAAGCAGAAATCCCAAGGACGGGTCATCAGCCCCAGCATTTT. It specifies CASSLREAEIPRTGHQPQHF.

This clonotype was counted a few times. This sequence joins TRBV4-3 and TRBJ1-6; D perhaps matches TRBD1 (6 bases). V was shortened by 4 bases and J by 14 bases, with 21 bases between the two germline ends. The germline gives CDR1 LGHNA, CDR2 YSLEER. CDR3 length equals 15 residues. The CDR3 sequence: CASSRGGGGQFTLHF. CDR3 bases: TGCGCCAGCAGCCGGGGAGGGGGGGGACAATTCACCCTCCACTTT.

This clonotype was counted at least ten times. The chain combines TRBV19 with TRBJ2-7; D remains ambiguous. Germline CDR1 reads LNHDA; CDR2 reads SQIVND (reference sequence). The CDR3 has 12 residues. V shed 8 bases and J shed 6 bases, with 14 bases lying between them. Here the CDR3 DNA reads TGTGCCAGTGCACAGAAGACGGGCGAGCAGTACTTC. Translation gives CASAQKTGEQYF.

This clonotype was seen many times. J is TRBJ2-7 and V is TRBV5-1; TRBD1 matches 7 bases. CDR3 length equals 14 residues. With 3 bases clipped from V and 6 bases from J, the junction kept 9 bases outside the gene matches. In germline, CDR1 is SGHRS, CDR2 YFSETQ. CDR3 DNA: TGCGCCAGCAGCTACTCCACCGGGACAGTCGAGCAGTACTTC. Translating gives CASSYSTGTVEQYF.

This clonotype was picked up a small number of times. The V gene is TRBV7-3, the J gene TRBJ2-1; 15 nucleotides line up with TRBD2. Trimming cost V 5 bases and J 1 base; bases outside gene matches: 9. The CDR3 spans 19 residues. Looked up from germline, CDR1 is SGHTA and CDR2 is FQGTGA. CDR3 sequence: CASSLIGTSGRYSYNEQFF. CDR3 in DNA: TGTGCCAGCAGCCTTATAGGGACTAGCGGGAGGTATTCCTACAATGAGCAGTTCTTC.

Many counts were recorded for this clonotype. V usage is TRBV27 and J usage is TRBJ1-6; D is unclear. This CDR3 is 15 amino acids long. Germline-derived CDR1 and CDR2 are MNHEY and SMNVEV (reference sequence). Trimming shortened V by 2 bases and J by 1 base, and 6 bases separated the two germline ends. CDR3 in DNA: TGTGCCAGCAGTTTAGCAGGTTCCTATAATTCACCCCTCCACTTT. It translates to CASSLAGSYNSPLHF.

Ten or more counts support this clonotype. V gene TRBV7-3 combines with J gene TRBJ2-1; D is uncertain. Germline CDR1 SGHTA, CDR2 FQGTGA. Trimming removed 5 bases at V and 13 bases at J, with 24 bases between. The CDR3 sequence is 15 residues long. CDR3 loop: CASSAVKKALPEQFF. Written as DNA, the CDR3 is TGTGCCAGCAGCGCCGTAAAAAAGGCCCTCCCCGAACAGTTCTTC. Drawing the rest from reference TRBV7-3 and TRBJ2-1, the complete variable domain is GAGVSQTPSNKVTEKGKYVELRCDPISGHTALYWYRQSLGQGPEFLIYFQGTGAADDSGLPNDRFFAVRPEGSVSTLKIQRTERGDSAVYLCASSAVKKALPEQFFGPGTRLTVL.

Only one count was recorded for this clonotype. A much larger clone sits a single nucleotide away, making a read error possible. The J gene is TRBJ2-7, the V gene TRBV5-1, with 7 nucleotides matching TRBD1. With V trimmed by 0 bases and J by 0 bases, 6 bases remained unmatched. Germline V gene data show CDR1 as SGHRS and CDR2 as YFSETQ. This CDR3 region has 16 residues. The CDR3: CASSLGRDSVSYEQYF. The CDR3 coding sequence is TGCGCCAGCAGCTTGGGCCGGGACAGTGTCTCCTACGAGCAGTACTTC.

This clonotype was recorded a few times. This chain links TRBV9 with TRBJ1-2; weak D call: TRBD1 (5 bases). Germline V gives CDR1 SGDLS, CDR2 YYNGEE. The germline V and J ends were trimmed by 0 bases and 8 bases, with 8 bases remaining between them. The CDR3 totals 12 residues. CDR3 residues: CASSVGGEGYTF. The CDR3, as DNA: TGTGCCAGCAGCGTAGGAGGGGAAGGCTACACCTTC. Full variable domain (outside the CDR3, taken from reference TRBV9 and TRBJ1-2): DSGVTQTPKHLITATGQRVTLRCSPRSGDLSVYWYQQSLDQGLQFLIQYYNGEERAKGNILERFSAQQFPDLHSELNLSSLELGDSALYFCASSVGGEGYTFGSGTRLTVV.